A selection of T cell receptor beta chains follows, all from one sample in a study of blood T cell repertoires in COVID-19. Assay used: immunoSEQ multiplex PCR; TCRdb lists only in-frame clones, some missing. The profile covers around 91,000 clones, with 85% appearing a single time and 38% taken by the ten largest. Sequencing was performed on peripheral blood. The receptor set was obtained from a man older than 75 with acute or convalescent COVID-19. CDR3s include the opening cysteine and the closing phenylalanine or tryptophan. D genes are given only for firm matches. Clone size is not always given. Where it is, it says once, few, many or a class for expanded clones.

DNA: TGTGCCAGCAGTATAATTAGCAATGAGCAGTTCTTC
CDR3: CASSIISNEQFF
V: TRBV28
D: -
J: TRBJ2-1
size: -

DNA: TGTGCCAGCAGCTTAGCATACAGGAGAAGCTCCTATAATTCACCCCTCCACTTT
CDR3: CASSLAYRRSSYNSPLHF
V: TRBV7-2
D: -
J: TRBJ1-6
size: -

DNA: TGTGCCAGCAGTTACTCCCCCCCACAAGAGACCCAGTACTTC
CDR3: CASSYSPPQETQYF
V: TRBV6-6
D: -
J: TRBJ2-5
size: -

DNA: TGTGCCAGCAGCTTAAGTCCCCCGGGTGCATCTGGGGAGCTGTTTTTT
CDR3: CASSLSPPGASGELFF
V: TRBV7-2
D: -
J: TRBJ2-2
size: -

DNA: TGTGCCAGCAGCGTAGAGATTAACACCAGGGCTACGGGCTCTGGAAACACCATATATTTT
CDR3: CASSVEINTRATGSGNTIYF
V: TRBV9
D: -
J: TRBJ1-3
size: -

DNA: TGCAGCGGTCAGGGATCCGCCAGGGAGACCCAGTACTTC
CDR3: CSGQGSARETQYF
V: TRBV29-1
D: -
J: TRBJ2-5
size: -

DNA: TGTGCCAGCAGTGTCGACCGGGGATACAACTATGGCTACACCTTC
CDR3: CASSVDRGYNYGYTF
V: TRBV2
D: -
J: TRBJ1-2
size: -

DNA: TGTGCCAGCAGTGAAGGCGCCACAGGGGGCCAAGAGACCCAGTACTTC
CDR3: CASSEGATGGQETQYF
V: TRBV6-1
D: TRBD1
J: TRBJ2-5
size: -

DNA: TGTGCCACCAGTGATCCCCTGACAGGCGACTATGGCTACACCTTC
CDR3: CATSDPLTGDYGYTF
V: TRBV24-1
D: -
J: TRBJ1-2
size: few

DNA: TGTGCCAGCAGTTCCATCCGTGGGGCGGGAGAAAGAGAGACCCAGTACTTC
CDR3: CASSSIRGAGERETQYF
V: TRBV6-2/TRBV6-3
D: TRBD2
J: TRBJ2-5
size: -

DNA: TGTGCCAGTAGTACCCCGGGACTAGCGGGAGAAGAGACCCAGTACTTC
CDR3: CASSTPGLAGEETQYF
V: TRBV19
D: TRBD2
J: TRBJ2-5
size: -

DNA: TGTGCCAGCAGCCCTAGGAGAGGAAACTACGAGCAGTACTTC
CDR3: CASSPRRGNYEQYF
V: TRBV11-2
D: -
J: TRBJ2-7
size: -

DNA: TGTGCCAGCAGCCGGGACAGGGGGGCAGATGAGCAGTTCTTC
CDR3: CASSRDRGADEQFF
V: TRBV5-4
D: TRBD1
J: TRBJ2-1
size: -

DNA: TGTGCCAGTAGTATAAGTGGGGGGTCCTACAATGAGCAGTTCTTC
CDR3: CASSISGGSYNEQFF
V: TRBV19
D: -
J: TRBJ2-1
size: -

DNA: TGCGCCAGCAGCGAGGGGAAAACAGGGGAAAAACTGTTTTTT
CDR3: CASSEGKTGEKLFF
V: TRBV5-1
D: -
J: TRBJ1-4
size: -

DNA: TGTGCCAGCAGCGCGGACAGTTTTACTGAAGCTTTCTTT
CDR3: CASSADSFTEAFF
V: TRBV7-9
D: -
J: TRBJ1-1
size: -

DNA: TGTGCCAGCAGCTTGGCCGGACTAGCGGGAATTTTTGAGCAGTTCTTC
CDR3: CASSLAGLAGIFEQFF
V: TRBV5-4
D: TRBD2
J: TRBJ2-1
size: -

DNA: TGTGCCAGCAGCTTAGGAGGGGGAAGGAACGAGCAGTACTTC
CDR3: CASSLGGGRNEQYF
V: TRBV7-2
D: -
J: TRBJ2-7
size: once

DNA: TGTGCCAGCAGCCCCCGACTCGTCTACGAGCAGTACTTC
CDR3: CASSPRLVYEQYF
V: TRBV11-2
D: -
J: TRBJ2-7
size: -

DNA: TGTGCCAGCAGCTTAGCGTCTGGAAACACCATATATTTT
CDR3: CASSLASGNTIYF
V: TRBV11-2
D: -
J: TRBJ1-3
size: -

DNA: TGTGCCAGCAGCTCGACAGTTAATCAGCCCCAGCATTTT
CDR3: CASSSTVNQPQHF
V: TRBV7-2
D: -
J: TRBJ1-5
size: -

DNA: TGTGCCAGCAGTCTAGCGGGAGGGGATGGCGGGGAGCTGTTTTTT
CDR3: CASSLAGGDGGELFF
V: TRBV6-2/TRBV6-3
D: TRBD2
J: TRBJ2-2
size: few

DNA: TGTGCCAGCAGCCAAGGAGAGGGGGACTCCTACGAGCAGTACTTC
CDR3: CASSQGEGDSYEQYF
V: TRBV4-2
D: -
J: TRBJ2-7
size: -

DNA: TGTGCCAGCAGCGGCCGGGATCCTTATAGCAATCAGCCCCAGCATTTT
CDR3: CASSGRDPYSNQPQHF
V: TRBV5-8
D: -
J: TRBJ1-5
size: once

DNA: TGTGCCAGCAGTTTCAACCGGCGGTCATCAGAAGCTTTCTTT
CDR3: CASSFNRRSSEAFF
V: TRBV27
D: -
J: TRBJ1-1
size: -

DNA: TGTGCCAGCAGCCAGGCCGGGACTAGCGGGGCTCTTAACTACGAGCAGTACTTC
CDR3: CASSQAGTSGALNYEQYF
V: TRBV3-1/TRBV3-2
D: TRBD2
J: TRBJ2-7
size: -

DNA: TGCAGCGTTGGAGAACTAGCGGACAACACCGGGGAGCTGTTTTTT
CDR3: CSVGELADNTGELFF
V: TRBV29-1
D: TRBD2
J: TRBJ2-2
size: -

DNA: TGTGCCAGCAGCTCCGGGCGGGGGCCGAACACCGGGGAGCTGTTTTTT
CDR3: CASSSGRGPNTGELFF
V: TRBV7-6
D: -
J: TRBJ2-2
size: -

DNA: TGTGCCATCAGTGAGACTAGCGGGATCTACGAGCAGTACTTC
CDR3: CAISETSGIYEQYF
V: TRBV10-3
D: TRBD2
J: TRBJ2-7
size: -